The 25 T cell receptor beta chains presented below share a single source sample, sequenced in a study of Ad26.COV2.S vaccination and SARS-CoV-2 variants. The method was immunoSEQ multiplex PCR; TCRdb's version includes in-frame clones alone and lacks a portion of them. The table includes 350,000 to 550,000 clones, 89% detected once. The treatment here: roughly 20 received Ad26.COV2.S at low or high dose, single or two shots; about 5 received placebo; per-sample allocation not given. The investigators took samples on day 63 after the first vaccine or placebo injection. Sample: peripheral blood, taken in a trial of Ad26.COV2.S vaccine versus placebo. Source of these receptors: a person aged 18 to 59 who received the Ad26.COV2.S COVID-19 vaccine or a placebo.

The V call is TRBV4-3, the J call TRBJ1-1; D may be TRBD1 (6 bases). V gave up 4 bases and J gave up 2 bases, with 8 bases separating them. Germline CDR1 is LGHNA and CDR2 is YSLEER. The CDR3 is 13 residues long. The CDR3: CASSRGPNTEAFF. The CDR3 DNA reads TGCGCCAGCAGCCGGGGGCCAAACACTGAAGCTTTCTTT.

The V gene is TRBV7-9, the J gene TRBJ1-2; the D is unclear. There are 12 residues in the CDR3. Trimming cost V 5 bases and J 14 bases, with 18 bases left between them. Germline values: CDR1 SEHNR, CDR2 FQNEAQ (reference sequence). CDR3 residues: CASSPYDSTGTF. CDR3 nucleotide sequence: TGTGCCAGCAGCCCCTATGACTCAACTGGGACCTTC.

Here the CDR3 reads CATSRDLAPKVLGQFF. The CDR3 nucleotides read TGTGCCACCAGCAGAGATCTGGCCCCGAAGGTACTCGGGCAGTTCTTC. The chain links TRBV15 to TRBJ2-1; D gene ambiguous. This CDR3 spans 16 amino acids. V lost 0 bases and J 12 bases, leaving 21 bases between the germline ends. Germline CDR1 reads LNHNV; CDR2 reads YYDKDF (reference sequence).

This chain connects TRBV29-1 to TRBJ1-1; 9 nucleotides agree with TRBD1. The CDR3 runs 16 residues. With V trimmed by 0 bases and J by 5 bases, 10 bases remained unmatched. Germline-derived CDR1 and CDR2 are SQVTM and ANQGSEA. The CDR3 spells CSVEDPGQGSWTEAFF. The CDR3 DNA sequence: TGCAGCGTTGAAGATCCGGGACAGGGTAGTTGGACTGAAGCTTTCTTT.

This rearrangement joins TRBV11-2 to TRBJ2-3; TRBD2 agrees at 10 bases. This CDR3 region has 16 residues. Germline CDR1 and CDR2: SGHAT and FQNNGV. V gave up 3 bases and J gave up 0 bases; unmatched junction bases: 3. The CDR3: CASSLLTSGSTDTQYF. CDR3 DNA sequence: TGTGCCAGCAGCTTGTTGACTAGCGGGAGCACAGATACGCAGTATTTT.

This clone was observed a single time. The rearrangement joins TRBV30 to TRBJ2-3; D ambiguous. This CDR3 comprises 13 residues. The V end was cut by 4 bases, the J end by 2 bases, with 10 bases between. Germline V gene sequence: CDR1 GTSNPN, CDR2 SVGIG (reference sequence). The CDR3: CAWNAGHTDTQYF. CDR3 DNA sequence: TGTGCCTGGAATGCAGGCCACACAGATACGCAGTATTTT.

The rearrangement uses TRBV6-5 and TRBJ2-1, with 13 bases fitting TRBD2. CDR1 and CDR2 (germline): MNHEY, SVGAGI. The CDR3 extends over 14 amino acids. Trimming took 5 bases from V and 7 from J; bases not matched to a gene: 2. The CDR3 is CASSRTSGRNEQFF. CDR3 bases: TGTGCCAGCAGTCGGACTAGCGGGAGAAATGAGCAGTTCTTC.

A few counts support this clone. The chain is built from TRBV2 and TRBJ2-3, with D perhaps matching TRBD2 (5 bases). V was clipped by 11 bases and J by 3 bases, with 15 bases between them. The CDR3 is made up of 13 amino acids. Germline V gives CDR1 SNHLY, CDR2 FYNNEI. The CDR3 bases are TGTGCCTTCAATGGACTGTCTACAGATACGCAGTATTTT. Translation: CAFNGLSTDTQYF.

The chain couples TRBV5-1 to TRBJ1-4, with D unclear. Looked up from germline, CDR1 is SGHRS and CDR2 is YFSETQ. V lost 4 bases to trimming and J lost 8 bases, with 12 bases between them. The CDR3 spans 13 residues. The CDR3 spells CASSRESEEKLFF. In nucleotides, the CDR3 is TGCGCCAGCAGCAGGGAGAGTGAAGAAAAACTGTTTTTT.

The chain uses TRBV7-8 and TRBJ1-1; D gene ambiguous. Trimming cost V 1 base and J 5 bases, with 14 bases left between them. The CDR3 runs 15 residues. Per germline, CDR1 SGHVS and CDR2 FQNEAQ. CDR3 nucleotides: TGTGCCAGCAGCTTAGAGTGGTTTTCGAAAACTGAAGCTTTCTTT. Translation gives CASSLEWFSKTEAFF.

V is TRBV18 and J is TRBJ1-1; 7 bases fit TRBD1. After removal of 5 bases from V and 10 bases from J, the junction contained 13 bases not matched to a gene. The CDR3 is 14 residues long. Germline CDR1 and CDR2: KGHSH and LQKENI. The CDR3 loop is CASSRAVQGVSAFF. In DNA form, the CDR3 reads TGTGCCAGCTCAAGAGCTGTTCAGGGGGTATCAGCTTTCTTT.

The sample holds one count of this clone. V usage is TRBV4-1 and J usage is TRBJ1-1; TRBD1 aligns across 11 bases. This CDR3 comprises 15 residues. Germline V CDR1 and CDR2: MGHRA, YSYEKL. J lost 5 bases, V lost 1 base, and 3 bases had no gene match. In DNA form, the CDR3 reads TGCGCCAGCAGCCAAGGGGGGACAGGGGGAACTGAAGCTTTCTTT. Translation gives CASSQGGTGGTEAFF.

The chain's CDR3 is CASTSGGETQYF. Written as DNA, the CDR3 is TGTGCCAGCACTAGCGGGGGAGAGACCCAGTACTTC. V usage is TRBV2 and J usage is TRBJ2-5; 10 bases are shared with TRBD2. CDR1 SNHLY and CDR2 FYNNEI come from the germline V gene. The CDR3 totals 12 residues. Trimming took 7 bases from V and 4 from J; bases not matched to a gene: 0.

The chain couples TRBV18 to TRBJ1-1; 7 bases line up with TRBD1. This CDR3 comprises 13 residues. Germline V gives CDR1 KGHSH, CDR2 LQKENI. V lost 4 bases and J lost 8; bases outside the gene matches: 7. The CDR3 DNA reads TGTGCCAGCTCACAAACGACAGGGAGCGAAGCTTTCTTT. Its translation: CASSQTTGSEAFF.

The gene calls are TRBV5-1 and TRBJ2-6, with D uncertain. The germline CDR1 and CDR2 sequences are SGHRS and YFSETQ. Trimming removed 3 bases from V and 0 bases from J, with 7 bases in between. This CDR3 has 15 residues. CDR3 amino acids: CASSSPGSGANVLTF. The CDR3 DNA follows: TGCGCCAGCAGCTCCCCCGGCTCTGGGGCCAACGTCCTGACTTTC.

In DNA form, the CDR3 reads TGTGCCAGCAGTTTATCTGTAGGGCGGCTGGGTGGTAATTCACCCCTCCACTTT. Encoded protein: CASSLSVGRLGGNSPLHF. The chain combines TRBV27 with TRBJ1-6; unclear D gene. V was trimmed by 0 bases and J by 6 bases, leaving 18 bases between them. Germline V lookup: CDR1 MNHEY, CDR2 SMNVEV (reference sequence). This CDR3 has 18 residues.

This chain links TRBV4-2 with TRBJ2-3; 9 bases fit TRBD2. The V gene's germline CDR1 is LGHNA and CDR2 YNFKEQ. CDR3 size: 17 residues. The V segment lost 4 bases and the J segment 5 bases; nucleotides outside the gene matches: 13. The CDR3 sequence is CASSPIAGAQRIDTQYF. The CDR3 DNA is TGTGCCAGCAGCCCCATAGCGGGAGCACAACGAATAGATACGCAGTATTTT.

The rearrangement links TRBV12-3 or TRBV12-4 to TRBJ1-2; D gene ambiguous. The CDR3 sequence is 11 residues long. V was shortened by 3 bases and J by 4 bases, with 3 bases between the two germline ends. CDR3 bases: TGTGCCAGCAGTTTCTTCTATGGCTACACCTTC. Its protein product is CASSFFYGYTF.

The CDR3: CASSPQGLHSYNEQFF. CDR3 DNA: TGTGCCAGCAGTCCCCAGGGACTCCACTCCTACAATGAGCAGTTCTTC. The chain uses TRBV27 and TRBJ2-1; TRBD2 might be the D (6 bases). Germline CDR1 reads MNHEY; CDR2 reads SMNVEV (reference sequence). The CDR3 sequence is 16 residues long. Trimming took off 5 bases at V and 0 bases at J, with 14 bases between the two ends.

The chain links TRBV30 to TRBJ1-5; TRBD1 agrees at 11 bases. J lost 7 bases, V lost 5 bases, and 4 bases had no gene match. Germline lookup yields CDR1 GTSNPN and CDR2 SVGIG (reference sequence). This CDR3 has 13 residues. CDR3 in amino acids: CAWGQGAGQPQHF. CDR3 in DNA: TGTGCCTGGGGACAGGGGGCGGGACAGCCCCAGCATTTT. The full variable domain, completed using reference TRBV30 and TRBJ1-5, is SQTIHQWPATLVQPVGSPLSLECTVEGTSNPNLYWYRQAAGRGLQLLFYSVGIGQISSEVPQNLSASRPQDRQFILSSKKLLLSDSGFYLCAWGQGAGQPQHFGDGTRLSIL.

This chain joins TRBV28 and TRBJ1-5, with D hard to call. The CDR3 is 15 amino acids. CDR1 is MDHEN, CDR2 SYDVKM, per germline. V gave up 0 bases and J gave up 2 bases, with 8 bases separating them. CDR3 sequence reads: CASSLWDVRNQPQHF. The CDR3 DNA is TGTGCCAGCAGTTTATGGGACGTGCGCAATCAGCCCCAGCATTTT.

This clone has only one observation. The CDR3 sequence is CASRLDTVYGYTF. The CDR3 coding sequence is TGTGCCAGCAGGCTCGACACGGTTTATGGCTACACCTTC. This chain connects TRBV2 to TRBJ1-2; D remains unclear. Germline CDR1 SNHLY, CDR2 FYNNEI. The CDR3 extends over 13 amino acids. Trimming cost V 6 bases and J 5 bases, with 13 bases left between them. Based on the CDR3 plus reference TRBV2 and TRBJ1-2, the full variable domain is EPEVTQTPSHQVTQMGQEVILRCVPISNHLYFYWYRQILGQKVEFLVSFYNNEISEKSEIFDDQFSVERPDGSNFTLKIRSTKLEDSAMYFCASRLDTVYGYTFGSGTRLTVV.

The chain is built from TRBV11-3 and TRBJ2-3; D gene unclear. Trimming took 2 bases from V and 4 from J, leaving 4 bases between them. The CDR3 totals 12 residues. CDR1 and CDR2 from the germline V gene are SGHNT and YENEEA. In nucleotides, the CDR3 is TGTGCCAGCAGCTTACAATCAGATACGCAGTATTTT. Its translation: CASSLQSDTQYF.

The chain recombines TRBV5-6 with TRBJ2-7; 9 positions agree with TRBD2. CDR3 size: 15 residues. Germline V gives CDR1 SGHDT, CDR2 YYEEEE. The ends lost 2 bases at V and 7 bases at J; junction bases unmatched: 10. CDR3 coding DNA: TGTGCCAGCAGCTTACGACTAGCGGACGGCAGGGAGCAGTACTTC. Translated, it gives CASSLRLADGREQYF.

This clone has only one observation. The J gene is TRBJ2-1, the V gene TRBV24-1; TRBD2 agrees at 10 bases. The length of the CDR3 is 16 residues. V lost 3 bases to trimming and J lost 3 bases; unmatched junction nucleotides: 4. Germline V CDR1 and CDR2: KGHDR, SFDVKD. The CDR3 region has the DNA TGTGCCACCAGTGATCAAACTAGCGGGATCTACAATGAGCAGTTCTTC. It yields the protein CATSDQTSGIYNEQFF.